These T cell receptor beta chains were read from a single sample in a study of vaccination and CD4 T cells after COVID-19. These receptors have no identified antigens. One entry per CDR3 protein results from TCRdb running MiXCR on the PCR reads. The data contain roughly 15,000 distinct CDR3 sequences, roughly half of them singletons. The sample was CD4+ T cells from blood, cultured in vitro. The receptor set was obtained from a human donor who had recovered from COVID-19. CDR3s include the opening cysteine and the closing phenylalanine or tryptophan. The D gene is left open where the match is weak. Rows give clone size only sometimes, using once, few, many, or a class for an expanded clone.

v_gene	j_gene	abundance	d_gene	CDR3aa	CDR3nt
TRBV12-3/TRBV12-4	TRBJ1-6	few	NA	CASSLGGGANSPLHF	TGTGCCAGCAGTCTAGGAGGGGGGGCTAATTCACCCCTCCACTTT
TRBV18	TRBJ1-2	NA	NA	CASSPVTTEGGYTF	TGTGCCAGCTCACCAGTTACTACTGAGGGCGGCTACACCTTC
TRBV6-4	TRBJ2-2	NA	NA	CASSDRDTGELFF	TGTGCCAGCAGTGACAGGGACACCGGGGAGCTGTTTTTT
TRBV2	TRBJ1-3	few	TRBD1	CASRTGASSGNTIYF	TGTGCCAGCAGGACAGGGGCCAGCTCTGGAAACACCATATATTTT
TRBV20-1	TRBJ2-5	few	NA	CSAEKQGMETQYF	TGCAGTGCTGAGAAACAGGGAATGGAGACCCAGTACTTC
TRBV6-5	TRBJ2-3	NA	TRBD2	CASSLLAGADTQYF	TGTGCCAGCAGTTTACTAGCGGGAGCTGATACGCAGTATTTT
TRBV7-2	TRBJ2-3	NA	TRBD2	CASSLAGVRTDTQYF	TGTGCCAGCAGCCTAGCGGGAGTCCGCACAGATACGCAGTATTTT
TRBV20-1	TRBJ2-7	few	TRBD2	CSAREPRKLAATYEQYF	TGCAGTGCTAGAGAGCCCCGCAAACTAGCGGCCACCTACGAGCAGTACTTC
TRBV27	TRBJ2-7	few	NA	CASSLRPGKDYEQYF	TGTGCCAGCAGCCTCCGCCCAGGGAAGGACTACGAGCAGTACTTC
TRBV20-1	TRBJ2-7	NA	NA	CSASSGLSHYEQYF	TGCAGTGCTAGTTCAGGTCTATCCCACTACGAGCAGTACTTC
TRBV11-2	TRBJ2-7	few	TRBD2	CASSQTSGDSYEQYF	TGTGCCAGCAGTCAGACTAGCGGGGACTCCTACGAGCAGTACTTC
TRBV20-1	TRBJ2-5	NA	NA	CSARGPQETQYF	TGCAGTGCTAGGGGACCCCAAGAGACCCAGTACTTC
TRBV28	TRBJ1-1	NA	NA	CASSPPGRTEAFF	TGTGCCAGCAGTCCCCCGGGACGCACTGAAGCTTTCTTT
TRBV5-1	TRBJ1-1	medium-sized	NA	CASSTSVGDGGNTEAFF	TGCGCCAGCAGCACCTCGGTCGGGGACGGAGGGAACACTGAAGCTTTCTTT
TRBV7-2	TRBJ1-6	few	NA	CASSLGGAQSGPLHF	TGTGCCAGCAGCTTAGGGGGGGCGCAATCCGGACCCCTCCACTTT
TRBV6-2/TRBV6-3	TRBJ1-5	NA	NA	CASSYLGNQPQHF	TGTGCCAGCAGTTACTTGGGGAATCAGCCCCAGCATTTT
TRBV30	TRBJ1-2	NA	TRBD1	CAWSVPPGGGTYGYTF	TGTGCCTGGAGTGTCCCCCCAGGGGGGGGTACCTATGGCTACACCTTC
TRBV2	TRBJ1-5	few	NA	CASSGTWGSNQPQHF	TGTGCCAGCAGTGGGACATGGGGGAGCAATCAGCCCCAGCATTTT
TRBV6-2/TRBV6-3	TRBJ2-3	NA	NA	CASSRPVGQGTDTQYF	TGTGCCAGCAGTCGCCCCGTGGGACAAGGCACAGATACGCAGTATTTT
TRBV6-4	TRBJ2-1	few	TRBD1	CASSKTGGNEQFF	TGTGCCAGCAGTAAGACAGGGGGCAATGAGCAGTTCTTC
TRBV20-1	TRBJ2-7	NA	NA	CSATEEGWSYEQYF	TGCAGTGCTACCGAGGAGGGCTGGTCCTACGAGCAGTACTTC
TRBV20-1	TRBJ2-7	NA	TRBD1	CSAILRDRGRYEQYF	TGCAGTGCTATACTAAGGGACAGGGGGCGGTACGAGCAGTACTTC
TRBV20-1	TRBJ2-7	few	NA	CSANPLAGEQYF	TGCAGTGCTAACCCGTTGGCGGGAGAGCAGTACTTC
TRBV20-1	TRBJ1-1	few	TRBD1	CSARVGTGNPEAFF	TGCAGTGCTAGGGTCGGGACAGGGAACCCTGAAGCTTTCTTT
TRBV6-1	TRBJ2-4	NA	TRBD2	CASSELLATRGRIQYF	TGTGCCAGCAGTGAATTACTAGCGACCAGAGGTCGCATTCAGTACTTC
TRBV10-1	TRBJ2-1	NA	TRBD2	CASSESRREGSYNEQFF	TGCGCCAGCAGTGAGTCGAGGCGGGAGGGGTCCTACAATGAGCAGTTCTTC
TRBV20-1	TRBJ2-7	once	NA	CSASVRGGTGSSEQYF	TGCAGTGCTAGCGTTCGGGGCGGGACGGGGTCGTCCGAGCAGTACTTC
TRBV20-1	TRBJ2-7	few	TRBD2	CSALLSGRPREQYF	TGCAGTGCCCTTTTGAGCGGGAGGCCTCGCGAGCAGTACTTC
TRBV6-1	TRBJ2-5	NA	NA	CASTTPGGETQYF	TGTGCCAGCACTACCCCCGGGGGTGAGACCCAGTACTTC
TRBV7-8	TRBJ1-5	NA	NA	CASSFVGREQPQHF	TGTGCCAGCAGCTTCGTGGGCAGGGAGCAGCCCCAGCATTTT
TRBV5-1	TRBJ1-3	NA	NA	CASSLVGSGNTIYF	TGCGCCAGCAGCTTGGTAGGGTCTGGAAACACCATATATTTT
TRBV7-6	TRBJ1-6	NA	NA	CATGPVNNSPLHF	TGTGCCACAGGGCCGGTAAATAATTCACCCCTCCACTTT
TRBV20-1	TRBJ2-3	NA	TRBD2	CSALSGTTSTDTQYF	TGCAGTGCTTTATCCGGGACTACTAGCACAGATACGCAGTATTTT
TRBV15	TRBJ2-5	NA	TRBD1	CATSRTTGLMETQYF	TGTGCCACCAGCAGAACGACAGGGCTAATGGAGACCCAGTACTTC
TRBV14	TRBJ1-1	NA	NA	CASSQDGRGDAEAFF	TGTGCCAGCAGCCAAGATGGTCGGGGGGACGCTGAAGCTTTCTTT
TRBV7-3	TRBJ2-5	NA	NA	CASSLADQETQYF	TGTGCCAGCAGCTTAGCGGACCAAGAGACCCAGTACTTC
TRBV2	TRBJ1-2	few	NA	CASKGPGLNYGYTF	TGTGCCAGCAAGGGGCCAGGGCTTAACTATGGCTACACCTTC
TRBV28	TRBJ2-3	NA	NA	CASTDTTSTDTQYF	TGTGCCAGCACTGATACTACTAGCACAGATACGCAGTATTTT
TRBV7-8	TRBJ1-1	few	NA	CASSMTVNTEAFF	TGTGCCAGCAGCATGACAGTAAACACTGAAGCTTTCTTT
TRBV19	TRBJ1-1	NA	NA	CASNAGTFKTEAFF	TGTGCCAGTAACGCCGGGACCTTTAAAACTGAAGCTTTCTTT
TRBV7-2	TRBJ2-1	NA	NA	CASDSVGSYNEQFF	TGTGCCAGCGACTCAGTGGGATCCTACAATGAGCAGTTCTTC
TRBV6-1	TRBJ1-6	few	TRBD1	CASSVGQGEGSPLHF	TGTGCCAGCAGCGTGGGACAGGGAGAGGGTTCACCCCTCCACTTT
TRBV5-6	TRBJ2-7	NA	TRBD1	CASSWDRGTVEQYF	TGTGCCAGCAGCTGGGACAGGGGAACCGTTGAGCAGTACTTC
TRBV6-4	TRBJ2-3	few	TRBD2	CASSPGPGLKTDTQYF	TGTGCCAGCAGCCCGGGCCCGGGACTAAAGACAGATACGCAGTATTTT
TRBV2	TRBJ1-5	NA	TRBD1	CASTGEGQPQHF	TGTGCCAGTACAGGGGAAGGTCAGCCCCAGCATTTT
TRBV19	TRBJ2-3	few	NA	CASSPTSSTDTQYF	TGTGCCAGTAGCCCGACTTCTAGCACAGATACGCAGTATTTT
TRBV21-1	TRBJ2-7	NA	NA	CASSKATNEQYF	TGTGCCAGCAGCAAAGCTACCAACGAGCAGTACTTC
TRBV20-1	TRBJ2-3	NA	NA	CSARGLAYTDTQYF	TGCAGTGCTAGAGGCCTAGCATACACAGATACGCAGTATTTT
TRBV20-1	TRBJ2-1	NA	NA	CSASPTGEGAATSPYEQFF	TGCAGTGCTTCCCCCACGGGGGAAGGAGCGGCCACTAGCCCCTATGAGCAGTTCTTC
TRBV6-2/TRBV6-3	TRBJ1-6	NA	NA	CASSPSGYNSPLHF	TGTGCCAGCAGCCCGTCCGGCTATAATTCACCCCTCCACTTT
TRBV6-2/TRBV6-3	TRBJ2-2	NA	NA	CASSSNRAGELFF	TGTGCCAGCAGTTCCAATCGGGCGGGGGAGCTGTTTTTT
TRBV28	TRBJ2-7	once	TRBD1	CASSLGDRKGEQYF	TGTGCCAGCAGTTTAGGGGACAGGAAGGGCGAGCAGTACTTC
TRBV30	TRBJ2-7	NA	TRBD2	CAWRRAGDTILEQYF	TGTGCCTGGCGTAGGGCGGGAGATACTATACTCGAGCAGTACTTC
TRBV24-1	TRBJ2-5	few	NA	CATSNGIGETQYF	TGTGCCACCAGTAACGGGATAGGGGAGACCCAGTACTTC
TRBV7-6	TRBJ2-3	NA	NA	CASSLFRQSTDTQYF	TGTGCCAGCAGCTTATTTCGTCAGAGCACAGATACGCAGTATTTT
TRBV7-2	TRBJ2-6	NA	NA	CASETAGANVLTF	TGTGCCAGCGAGACAGCTGGGGCCAACGTCCTGACTTTC
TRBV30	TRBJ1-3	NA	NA	CAWTWDTGSGNTIYF	TGTGCCTGGACCTGGGACACCGGCTCTGGAAACACCATATATTTT
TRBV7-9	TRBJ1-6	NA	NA	CASSGTVNSPLHF	TGTGCCAGCAGCGGGACCGTAAATTCACCCCTCCACTTT
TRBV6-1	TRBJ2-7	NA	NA	CASRRTASYEQYF	TGTGCCAGCAGGAGGACTGCCTCCTACGAGCAGTACTTC